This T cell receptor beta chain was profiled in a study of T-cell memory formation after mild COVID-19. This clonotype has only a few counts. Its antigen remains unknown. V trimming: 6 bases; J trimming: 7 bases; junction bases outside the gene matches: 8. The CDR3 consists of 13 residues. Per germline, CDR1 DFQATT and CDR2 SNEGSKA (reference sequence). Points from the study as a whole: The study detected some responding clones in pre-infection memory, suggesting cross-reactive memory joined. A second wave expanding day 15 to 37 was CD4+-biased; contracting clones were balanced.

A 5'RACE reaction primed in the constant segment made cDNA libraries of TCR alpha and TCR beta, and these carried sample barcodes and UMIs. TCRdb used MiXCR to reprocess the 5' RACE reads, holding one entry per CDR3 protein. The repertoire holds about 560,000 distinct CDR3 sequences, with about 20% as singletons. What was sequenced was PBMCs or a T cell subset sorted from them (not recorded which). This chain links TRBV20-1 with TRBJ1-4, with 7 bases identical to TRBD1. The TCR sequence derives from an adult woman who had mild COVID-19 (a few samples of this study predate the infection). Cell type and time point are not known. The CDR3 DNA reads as TGCAGTGCCCGGGACAGCCTGGCTGAAAAACTGTTTTTT. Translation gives CSARDSLAEKLFF.